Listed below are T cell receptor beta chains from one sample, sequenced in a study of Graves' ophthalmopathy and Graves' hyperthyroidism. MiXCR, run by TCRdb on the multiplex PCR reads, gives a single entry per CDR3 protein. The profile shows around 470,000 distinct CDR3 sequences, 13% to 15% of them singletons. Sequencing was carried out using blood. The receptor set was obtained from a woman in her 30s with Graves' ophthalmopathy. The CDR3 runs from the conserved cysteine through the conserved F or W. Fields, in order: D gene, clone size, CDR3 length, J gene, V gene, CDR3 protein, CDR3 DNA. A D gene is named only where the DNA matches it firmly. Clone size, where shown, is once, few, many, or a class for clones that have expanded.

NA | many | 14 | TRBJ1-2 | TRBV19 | CASASMGLTNGYTF | TGTGCCAGTGCATCAATGGGACTCACCAATGGCTACACCTTC
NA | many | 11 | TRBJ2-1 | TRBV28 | CASSLGNEQFF | TGTGCCAGCAGTTTGGGCAATGAGCAGTTCTTC
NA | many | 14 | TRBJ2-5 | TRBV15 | CATSSGHYQETQYF | TGTGCCACCAGCAGTGGGCACTACCAAGAGACCCAGTACTTC
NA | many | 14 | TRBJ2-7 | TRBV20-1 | CSARRAAVFYEQYF | TGCAGTGCTAGACGAGCCGCAGTGTTCTACGAGCAGTACTTC
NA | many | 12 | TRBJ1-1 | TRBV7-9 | CASSLGITEAFF | TGTGCCAGCAGCCTTGGGATTACTGAAGCTTTCTTT
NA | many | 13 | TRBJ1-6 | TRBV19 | CASSMQGRSPLHF | TGTGCCAGTAGTATGCAGGGACGTTCACCCCTCCACTTT
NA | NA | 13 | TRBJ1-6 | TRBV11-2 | CASTKREGSPLHF | TGTGCCAGCACCAAAAGAGAGGGTTCACCCCTCCACTTT
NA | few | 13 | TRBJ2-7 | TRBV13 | CASSSSSIYEQYF | TGTGCCAGCAGCTCTTCTTCTATCTACGAGCAGTACTTC
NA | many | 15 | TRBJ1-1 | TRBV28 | CASSLTARSNTEAFF | TGTGCCAGCAGTTTGACAGCCAGATCGAACACTGAAGCTTTCTTT
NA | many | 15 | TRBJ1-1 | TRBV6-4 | CASSDSAGGATEAFF | TGTGCCAGCAGTGACTCGGCGGGGGGGGCCACTGAAGCTTTCTTT
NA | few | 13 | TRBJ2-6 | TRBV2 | CAKGGSGANVLTF | TGTGCCAAGGGGGGATCTGGGGCCAACGTCCTGACTTTC
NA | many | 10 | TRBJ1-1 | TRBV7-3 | CASTHHEAFF | TGTGCCAGCACCCACCACGAAGCTTTCTTT
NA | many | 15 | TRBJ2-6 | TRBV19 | CASAVGALGANVLTF | TGTGCCAGTGCCGTGGGGGCGCTTGGGGCCAACGTCCTGACTTTC
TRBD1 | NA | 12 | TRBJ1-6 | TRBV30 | CAWSFRGSPLHF | TGTGCCTGGAGTTTCAGGGGGAGTCCCCTCCACTTT
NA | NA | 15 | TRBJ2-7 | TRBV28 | CASRTSPTGSYEQYF | TGTGCCAGCAGAACGAGCCCCACGGGCTCATACGAGCAGTACTTC
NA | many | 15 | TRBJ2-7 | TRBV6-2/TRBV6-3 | CASSSSGRNSYEQYF | TGTGCCAGCAGTTCATCTGGACGGAACTCCTACGAGCAGTACTTC
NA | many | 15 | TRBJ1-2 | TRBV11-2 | CANSLRPGNNYGYTF | TGTGCCAACAGCTTGCGGCCAGGCAATAACTATGGCTACACCTTC
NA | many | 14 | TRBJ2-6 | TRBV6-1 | CASSVDPGANVLTF | TGTGCCAGCTCAGTGGATCCTGGGGCCAACGTCCTGACTTTC
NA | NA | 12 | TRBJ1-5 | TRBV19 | CASGAGGQPQHF | TGTGCCAGTGGGGCGGGAGGCCAGCCCCAGCATTTT
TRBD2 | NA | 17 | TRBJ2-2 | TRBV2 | CASSPRRGGGNTGELFF | TGTGCCAGCAGCCCCCGGAGGGGCGGGGGAAACACCGGGGAGCTGTTTTTT